This T cell receptor (beta chain) emerged from a study of T cell responses to AZD1222 COVID-19 vaccine. V was pared by 3 bases and J by 6 bases, with 12 bases between. CDR3 length equals 14 residues. Germline V gives CDR1 SEHNR, CDR2 FQNEAQ (reference sequence). Measured with immunoSEQ multiplex PCR; TCRdb has only the in-frame clones, and not every one. Counted here are 120,000 to 150,000 clones, around 91% occurring once; the ten biggest clones make up roughly 4.7%. The clonotype was recovered from an adult in good health. Sequencing used peripheral blood, obtained on day 0 of AZD1222 vaccination. The V call is TRBV7-9, the J call TRBJ2-1; either TRBD1 or TRBD2 may supply D (6 bases each). CDR3 region: CASSLEGVVNEQFF. CDR3 DNA: TGTGCCAGCAGCTTGGAGGGGGTAGTCAATGAGCAGTTCTTC.